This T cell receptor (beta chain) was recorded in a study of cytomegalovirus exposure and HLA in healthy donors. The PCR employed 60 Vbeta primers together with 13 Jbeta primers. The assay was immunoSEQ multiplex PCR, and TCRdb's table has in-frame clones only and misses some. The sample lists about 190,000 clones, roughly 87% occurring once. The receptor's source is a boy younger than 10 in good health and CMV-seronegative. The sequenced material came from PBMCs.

The CDR3 here is CASTRESTEAFF. The DNA of the CDR3 is TGTGCCAGCACGCGGGAGAGCACTGAAGCTTTCTTT. The V gene is TRBV2, the J gene TRBJ1-1; no definite D call. This CDR3 region has 12 residues. CDR1 and CDR2 from the germline V gene are SNHLY and FYNNEI. With 7 bases removed from V and 4 bases from J, the gap between germline ends came to 10 bases.